Listed here is a single T cell receptor beta chain. Its antigen is undetermined. The J segment lost 7 bases and the V segment lost 2 bases, leaving 8 bases of the junction unmatched. The CDR3 contains 17 residues. Germline V lookup: CDR1 MNHEY, CDR2 SVGAGI. TCRdb processed the RT-PCR reads anew with MiXCR; each CDR3 protein has one entry. This sample has around 600,000 distinct CDR3 sequences; around 11% occur once, and the top ten carry 8% to 13%. The entry originates in a study of response to subunit inactivated influenza vaccine. Study-level points and caveats: Authors proposed each seasonal influenza vaccination draws in few new T cells.

The data were also submitted as part of a second study, on T cells expressing NK-cell markers. This second study says: The authors generated TCR beta cDNA through 5'RACE template switching with UMIs. According to the study, TCR beta repertoires originated from sorted CD3+CD56+NKG2C+, CD3+CD56+NKG2C- and CD3+CD56-NKG2C+ T cells. Several experiments added an anti-gamma-delta TCR antibody to sort only alpha-beta TCR T cells. Top CD8+ clonotypes included the dominant CD3+CD56+NKG2C+ clonotypes in roughly 6 donors.

This specimen consisted of PBMCs from blood, obtained on the day of vaccination. The clonotype originates from a man aged 45-65 years who received an inactivated influenza vaccine. The J gene is TRBJ1-6, the V gene TRBV6-5, with 10 positions matching TRBD1. The CDR3 protein is CASSYTNLGQGNSPLHF. CDR3 bases: TGTGCCAGCAGTTACACTAATCTGGGACAGGGGAATTCACCCCTCCACTTT.